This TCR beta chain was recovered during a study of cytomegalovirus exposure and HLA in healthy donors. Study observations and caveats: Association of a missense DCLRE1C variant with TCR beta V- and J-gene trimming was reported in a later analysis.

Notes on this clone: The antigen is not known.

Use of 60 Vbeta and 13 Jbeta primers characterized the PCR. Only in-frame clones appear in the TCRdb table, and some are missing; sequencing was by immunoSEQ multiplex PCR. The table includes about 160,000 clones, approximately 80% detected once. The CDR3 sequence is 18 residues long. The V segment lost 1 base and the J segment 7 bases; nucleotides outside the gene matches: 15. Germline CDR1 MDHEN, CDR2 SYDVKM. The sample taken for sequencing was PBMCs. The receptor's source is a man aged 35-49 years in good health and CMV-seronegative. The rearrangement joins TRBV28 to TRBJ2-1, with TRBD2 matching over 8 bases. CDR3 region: CASSLFTGGGLGLNEQFF. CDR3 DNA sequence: TGTGCCAGCAGTTTATTTACCGGGGGGGGACTAGGATTAAATGAGCAGTTCTTC. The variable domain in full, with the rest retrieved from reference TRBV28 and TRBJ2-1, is DVKVTQSSRYLVKRTGEKVFLECVQDMDHENMFWYRQDPGLGLRLIYFSYDVKMKEKGDIPEGYSVSREKKERFSLILESASTNQTSMYLCASSLFTGGGLGLNEQFFGPGTRLTVL.